The rows below give T cell receptor beta chains drawn from one sample of a study of T cell changes during pregnancy in multiple sclerosis. The protocol was immunoSEQ multiplex PCR, while the TCRdb copy is restricted to in-frame clones and leaves out a portion. The sample comprises some 40,000 clones, around 92% of which are singletons, and roughly a quarter rests with the top ten. The sequenced sample was CD8+ T cells from peripheral blood mononuclear cells, obtained before pregnancy. Source of these receptors: a female donor with multiple sclerosis, enrolled in a pregnancy study. Both conserved end residues are part of each CDR3. Not all rows give a size; the values are once, few, many and, for expanded clones, a class.

TRBV23-1 NA CASSHWAGGGYNEQFF
TRBV13 once CASSFRTGISTDTQYF
TRBV28 NA CASSRPTSSGTRQETQYF
TRBV4-1 NA CASSQVSGNTEAFF
TRBV9 NA CASSVETEETQYF
TRBV25-1 NA CASSVTAQETQYF
TRBV14 once CASSQKSGRGYNEQFF
TRBV7-9 NA CASSPRDTNLDEQFF
TRBV7-9 NA CASSLGVSNQPQHF
TRBV10-3 NA CAISESSGRLNSTDTQYF
TRBV6-1 few CASSGQGDSGANVLTF
TRBV7-9 NA CASSPGGGNEKLFF
TRBV6-5 NA CASSTRGGSQPQHF
TRBV5-1 NA CASSFFELAGERNEQFF
TRBV9 NA CASSPSGTPPSGANVLTF
TRBV6-6 NA CASSTGWNEQFF
TRBV6-1 NA CASSSLGTLYEQYF
TRBV7-9 few CASSPGGEVGNTIYF
TRBV7-7 NA CASSYRQGGPRYF
TRBV29-1 once CSVDTGIGRDGYTF
TRBV11-2 NA CASSGTTNTGELFF
TRBV6-1 NA CASSPMNTEAFF
TRBV10-3 NA CAIQTDRGAYEQYF
TRBV30 once CAWSVGQGYEQYF